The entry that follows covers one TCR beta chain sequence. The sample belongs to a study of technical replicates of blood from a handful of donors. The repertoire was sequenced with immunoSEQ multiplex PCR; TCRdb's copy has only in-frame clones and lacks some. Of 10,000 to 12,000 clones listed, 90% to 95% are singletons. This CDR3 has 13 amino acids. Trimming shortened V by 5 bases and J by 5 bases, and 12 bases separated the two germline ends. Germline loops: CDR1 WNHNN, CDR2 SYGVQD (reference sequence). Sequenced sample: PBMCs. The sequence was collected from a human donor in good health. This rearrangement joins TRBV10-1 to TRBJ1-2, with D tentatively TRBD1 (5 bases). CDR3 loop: CASSPTAGYGYTF. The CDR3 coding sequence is TGCGCCAGCAGTCCGACAGCGGGGTATGGCTACACCTTC.